These T cell receptor beta chains were read from a single sample in a study of cytomegalovirus exposure and HLA in healthy donors. Libraries were prepared by immunoSEQ multiplex PCR; TCRdb keeps only in-frame clonotypes and omits some of them. The profile covers about 130,000 clones, with around two thirds appearing a single time and roughly 4.5% taken by the ten largest. Sequenced sample: PBMCs. The receptors were sampled from a man between 18 and 35 years old in good health and CMV-seropositive. Both conserved end residues are part of each CDR3. A D gene is named only where the DNA matches it firmly. Part of the rows lack a size; the others show once, few, many or a class for expanded clones.

v_gene	abundance	d_gene	len	j_gene	CDR3aa	CDR3nt
TRBV30	-	TRBD2	15	TRBJ2-1	CAWSTGLAGVDEQFF	TGTGCCTGGAGTACCGGACTAGCGGGAGTAGATGAGCAGTTCTTC
TRBV9	-	-	16	TRBJ1-2	CASSVESSDRRYGYTF	TGTGCCAGCAGCGTAGAAAGTTCCGACAGGAGGTATGGCTACACCTTC
TRBV6-1	-	-	15	TRBJ1-1	CASSWTRTPNTEAFF	TGTGCCAGCAGTTGGACCCGGACACCGAACACTGAAGCTTTCTTT
TRBV7-6	-	TRBD2	16	TRBJ2-3	CASSNGLAGETDTQYF	TGTGCCAGCAGCAATGGACTAGCGGGAGAAACAGATACGCAGTATTTT
TRBV28	-	TRBD1	14	TRBJ2-5	CASSPDRVRETQYF	TGTGCCAGCAGCCCGGACAGGGTGAGGGAGACCCAGTACTTC
TRBV7-8	-	TRBD1	15	TRBJ1-2	CASSLRGQGAKGYTF	TGTGCCAGCAGCTTACGTGGACAGGGGGCAAAGGGCTACACCTTC
TRBV11-2	few	-	13	TRBJ2-7	CASSFLDSYEQYF	TGTGCCAGCAGCTTCCTAGACAGCTACGAGCAGTACTTC
TRBV6-5	-	TRBD1	13	TRBJ2-5	CASRFPGGETQYF	TGTGCCAGCAGGTTCCCAGGGGGAGAGACCCAGTACTTC
TRBV10-1	-	-	13	TRBJ2-3	CASSYSSADTQYF	TGCGCCAGCAGCTATTCTAGCGCTGATACGCAGTATTTT
TRBV2	-	-	15	TRBJ2-5	CASSEIGAGQETQYF	TGTGCCAGCAGTGAAATCGGTGCCGGCCAAGAGACCCAGTACTTC
TRBV6-6	-	-	14	TRBJ1-5	CANSYSHPDTFQHF	TGTGCCAACAGTTACTCTCATCCAGACACCTTCCAGCATTTT
TRBV14	-	-	16	TRBJ2-2	CASSQDVGAGTGELFF	TGTGCCAGCAGCCAAGACGTGGGGGCAGGGACCGGGGAGCTGTTTTTT
TRBV28	few	TRBD1	14	TRBJ2-7	CASSPTGISYEQYF	TGTGCCAGCAGCCCGACAGGGATTTCCTACGAGCAGTACTTC
TRBV29-1	-	-	11	TRBJ1-2	CSVERFESYTF	TGCAGCGTTGAGAGGTTCGAAAGCTACACCTTC
TRBV21-1	-	-	16	TRBJ2-3	CASRPWGAGGRSTQYF	TGTGCCAGCAGGCCCTGGGGAGCGGGGGGGCGAAGTACGCAGTATTTT
TRBV9	-	TRBD2	15	TRBJ2-7	CASSTRTSGSHEQYF	TGTGCCAGCAGCACACGGACTAGCGGGAGTCACGAGCAGTACTTC
TRBV7-2	few	TRBD2	14	TRBJ2-7	CASSFLSGIYEQYF	TGTGCCAGCAGCTTCCTTAGCGGGATTTACGAGCAGTACTTC
TRBV19	-	TRBD1	14	TRBJ2-1	CASRSGQGSNEQFF	TGTGCCAGTAGATCGGGACAGGGGTCCAATGAGCAGTTCTTC
TRBV28	-	-	14	TRBJ1-1	CASSLLTDHTEAFF	TGTGCCAGCAGCCTCCTGACTGATCACACTGAAGCTTTCTTT
TRBV28	few	TRBD2	13	TRBJ2-7	CASSLLAGSEQYF	TGTGCCAGCAGTTTACTAGCGGGGAGCGAGCAGTACTTC
TRBV28	few	-	13	TRBJ1-2	CASSLGQSYGYTF	TGTGCCAGCAGTTTAGGACAGTCCTATGGCTACACCTTC
TRBV6-6	-	-	13	TRBJ1-2	CASSYRANYGYTF	TGTGCCAGCAGTTACCGAGCTAACTATGGCTACACCTTC
TRBV30	-	TRBD2	14	TRBJ2-7	CAWSGGRAGYEQYF	TGTGCCTGGAGTGGCGGGAGGGCCGGTTACGAGCAGTACTTC
TRBV28	-	TRBD1	13	TRBJ2-5	CASRFGTAETQYF	TGTGCCAGCAGATTCGGGACAGCAGAGACCCAGTACTTC
TRBV27	-	TRBD1	16	TRBJ1-4	CASSLRPTGVNEKLFF	TGTGCCAGCAGTTTACGCCCAACAGGGGTTAATGAAAAACTGTTTTTT
TRBV28	-	-	13	TRBJ2-5	CASSPPGRETQYF	TGTGCCAGCAGTCCCCCGGGTCGGGAGACCCAGTACTTC
TRBV29-1	-	-	11	TRBJ2-1	CSVEPYNEQFF	TGCAGTGTTGAACCGTACAATGAGCAGTTCTTC
TRBV10-3	-	TRBD2	13	TRBJ2-3	CAIRAGVSDTQYF	TGTGCCATCAGAGCGGGAGTGTCAGATACGCAGTATTTT
TRBV5-4	once	TRBD1	14	TRBJ1-1	CASSPTGVDTEAFF	TGTGCCAGCAGCCCTACAGGGGTTGACACTGAAGCTTTCTTT
TRBV28	-	-	16	TRBJ1-5	CASRPHQGSLNQPQHF	TGTGCCAGCAGACCTCATCAGGGCAGCCTCAATCAGCCCCAGCATTTT
TRBV2	-	-	14	TRBJ2-5	CTSIDRKDQETQYF	TGTACCAGCATCGACAGAAAGGACCAAGAGACCCAGTACTTC
TRBV9	-	TRBD2	16	TRBJ2-1	CASSVDPSGKGNEQFF	TGTGCCAGCAGCGTAGATCCTAGCGGGAAAGGTAATGAGCAGTTCTTC
TRBV7-9	few	-	14	TRBJ1-1	CASSLLAGVREAFF	TGTGCCAGCAGCTTACTTGCGGGGGTCAGGGAAGCTTTCTTT
TRBV7-9	few	TRBD1	14	TRBJ2-5	CASISGTGEETQYF	TGTGCCAGCATCTCCGGGACAGGGGAAGAGACCCAGTACTTC
TRBV7-7	-	TRBD2	14	TRBJ2-5	CASSLGTSKETQYF	TGTGCTAGCAGCTTAGGGACTAGCAAGGAGACCCAGTACTTC
TRBV5-1	few	-	14	TRBJ1-5	CASSLDSSNQPQHF	TGCGCCAGCAGCTTGGACAGTAGCAATCAGCCCCAGCATTTT
TRBV6-5	-	-	16	TRBJ1-3	CASSSIVGASGNTIYF	TGTGCCAGCAGTTCCATCGTAGGGGCCTCTGGAAACACCATATATTTT
TRBV30	-	TRBD1	14	TRBJ1-1	CAWSPKDRVKEAFF	TGTGCCTGGAGTCCCAAGGACAGGGTAAAAGAAGCTTTCTTT
TRBV19	-	-	14	TRBJ1-4	CASTLTGTNEKLFF	TGTGCCAGTACCCTTACAGGGACTAATGAAAAACTGTTTTTT
TRBV28	-	TRBD1	15	TRBJ2-1	CASSVPGDRDHEQFF	TGTGCCAGCAGTGTCCCGGGGGACAGGGATCATGAGCAGTTCTTC
TRBV10-3	-	TRBD1	14	TRBJ2-7	CAISESGTAYEQYF	TGTGCCATCAGTGAGTCTGGGACAGCCTACGAGCAGTACTTC
TRBV10-3	-	-	14	TRBJ2-4	CAISASGVENIQYF	TGTGCCATCAGTGCCTCAGGGGTGGAAAACATTCAGTACTTC
TRBV18	-	-	17	TRBJ1-3	CASSPLARTDSGNTIYF	TGTGCCAGCTCACCACTGGCCAGGACTGACTCTGGAAACACCATATATTTT
TRBV10-3	-	-	14	TRBJ2-7	CATLDRRSSYEQYF	TGTGCCACCCTCGACAGGCGAAGCTCCTACGAGCAGTACTTC
TRBV7-9	-	TRBD2	15	TRBJ2-2	CASTLRGVNTGELFF	TGTGCCAGCACCCTGCGGGGGGTGAACACCGGGGAGCTGTTTTTT
TRBV4-3	-	TRBD1	15	TRBJ2-7	CASSQYRGSSYEQYF	TGCGCCAGCAGCCAATACAGGGGGTCCTCCTACGAGCAGTACTTC
TRBV27	-	TRBD1	16	TRBJ2-7	CASSFLGGPTTYEQYF	TGTGCCAGCAGTTTCCTAGGGGGCCCCACCACCTACGAGCAGTACTTC
TRBV2	-	TRBD2	16	TRBJ2-2	CASSGTSGANTGELFF	TGTGCCAGCAGCGGGACTAGCGGGGCGAACACCGGGGAGCTGTTTTTT
TRBV7-2	-	-	13	TRBJ2-5	CASSPRRRETQYF	TGTGCCAGCAGCCCGCGGAGGCGAGAGACCCAGTACTTC
TRBV7-8	-	TRBD1	15	TRBJ1-6	CASSLPGTGNSPLHF	TGTGCCAGCAGCTTACCCGGGACAGGGAATTCACCCCTCCACTTT
TRBV7-2	few	-	15	TRBJ1-4	CASSWSGTTNEKLFF	TGTGCCAGCAGCTGGTCGGGAACAACTAATGAAAAACTGTTTTTT
TRBV7-2	-	TRBD1	14	TRBJ1-6	CASSLSGGWAPLHF	TGTGCCAGCAGCTTATCAGGGGGCTGGGCACCCCTCCACTTT
TRBV30	-	-	12	TRBJ2-3	CAFVRGTDTQYF	TGTGCCTTCGTTCGCGGTACAGATACGCAGTATTTT
TRBV9	-	TRBD1	15	TRBJ1-1	CASSVLQGANTEAFF	TGTGCCAGCAGCGTCTTACAGGGGGCTAACACTGAAGCTTTCTTT
TRBV28	-	TRBD2	15	TRBJ2-3	CASQTSGAFTDTQYF	TGTGCCAGCCAAACTAGCGGGGCCTTCACAGATACGCAGTATTTT
TRBV27	-	-	16	TRBJ2-2	CASSLLSTGSTGELFF	TGTGCCAGCAGTTTATTGTCCACAGGGTCAACCGGGGAGCTGTTTTTT